The clone carrying this TCR beta chain showed up many times. Its cognate antigen is unknown. The sample originates from a study of T cells after yellow fever vaccination. A single record per CDR3 protein comes from TCRdb applying MiXCR to the 5' RACE reads. The profile shows some 250,000 distinct CDR3 sequences, about 7% of them singletons. Study results and caveats: Contaminants from the bulk population, in the form of abundant clonotypes, could be found in FACS-sorted repertoires.

Material: CD4+ T cells sorted from PBMCs, obtained 15 days after the yellow fever booster vaccination. The source of this sequence is a man aged 25-40 years who received the YFV17D yellow fever vaccine.

The CDR3 sequence is CASSGDWNEQFF. The CDR3 bases are TGCGCCAGCAGCGGGGATTGGAATGAGCAGTTCTTC. This chain uses TRBV5-1 with TRBJ2-1; the D is unclear. Trimming removed 4 bases at V and 7 bases at J, with 9 bases between. This CDR3 contains 12 residues. The germline V gene has CDR1 SGHRS and CDR2 YFSETQ.